These 14 T cell receptor beta chains were sequenced from one sample in a study of blood T cell repertoires in COVID-19. Libraries were prepared by immunoSEQ multiplex PCR; TCRdb keeps only in-frame clonotypes and omits some of them. The sample lists about 250,000 clones; 86% were seen once. Sequencing was done on a sample of peripheral blood. The origin of the receptors is a woman aged 60 to 75 who had recovered from COVID-19.

The chain has TRBV3-1 (or the pseudogene TRBV3-2) and TRBJ2-3, with TRBD2 matching 11 bases. Per germline, CDR1 LGHDT and CDR2 YNNKEL (reference sequence). Trimming removed 1 base from V and 8 bases from J; junction bases left unmatched: 2. The CDR3 loop spans 14 amino acids. CDR3 coding DNA: TGTGCCAGCAGCCAAGGTAGCGGGGGGGTTACGCAGTATTTT. Its protein is CASSQGSGGVTQYF.

The rearrangement joins TRBV7-8 to TRBJ1-2; 7 bases align to TRBD1. The CDR3 covers 15 residues. With 5 bases clipped from V and 0 bases from J, the junction kept 6 bases outside the gene matches. Germline CDR1 is SGHVS and CDR2 is FQNEAQ. This CDR3 reads CASSPRQGSNYGYTF. As DNA, the CDR3 is TGTGCCAGCAGCCCCCGACAGGGCTCTAACTATGGCTACACCTTC.

V is TRBV24-1 and J is TRBJ1-2; 10 nucleotides agree with TRBD1. J lost 3 bases, V lost 4 bases, and 4 bases had no gene match. Germline CDR1 KGHDR, CDR2 SFDVKD. This CDR3 contains 15 residues. The CDR3 is CATSDPGQGDYGYTF. In nucleotides, the CDR3 is TGTGCCACCAGTGACCCCGGACAGGGGGACTATGGCTACACCTTC.

The V gene is TRBV5-1, the J gene TRBJ2-1, with D maybe TRBD2 (6 bases). Between the trimmed V and J ends, which lost 0 bases and 8 bases, there was a span of 15 bases. Germline-derived CDR1 and CDR2 are SGHRS and YFSETQ. The CDR3 is 15 amino acids. The DNA of the CDR3 is TGCGCCAGCAGCTTGGTCAACGGGGGTGTTGATGAGCAGTTCTTC. The encoded protein is CASSLVNGGVDEQFF.

CDR3 region: CASSLSGANTDTQYF. Written as DNA, the CDR3 is TGTGCCAGCAGCTTAAGTGGGGCCAACACAGATACGCAGTATTTT. The chain employs TRBV5-4 and TRBJ2-3, with D perhaps matching TRBD1 (5 bases). The V gene's germline CDR1 is SGHNT and CDR2 YYREEE (reference sequence). The V and J ends lost 2 bases and 2 bases respectively, with 12 bases between them. The CDR3 runs to 15 residues. The entire variable domain, with the rest obtained from reference TRBV5-4 and TRBJ2-3, is as follows: ETGVTQSPTHLIKTRGQQVTLRCSSQSGHNTVSWYQQALGQGPQFIFQYYREEENGRGNFPPRFSGLQFPNYSSELNVNALELDDSALYLCASSLSGANTDTQYFGPGTRLTVL.

V gene TRBV28 combines with J gene TRBJ1-1; the D gene is possibly TRBD1 (5 bases). This CDR3 is 16 amino acids long. The V and J ends lost 5 bases and 4 bases respectively, with 20 bases between them. Germline V gives CDR1 MDHEN, CDR2 SYDVKM. The CDR3 sequence is CASSIRLSYRGTEAFF. In nucleotides, the CDR3 is TGTGCCAGCAGTATCCGGCTCAGCTATAGGGGCACTGAAGCTTTCTTT.

This chain joins TRBV9 and TRBJ2-7, with 9 nucleotides matching TRBD1. Germline V gene sequence: CDR1 SGDLS, CDR2 YYNGEE. This CDR3 spans 15 amino acids. V trimming: 4 bases; J trimming: 2 bases; junction bases outside the gene matches: 7. This CDR3 reads CASSTRTGAAYEQYF. The CDR3 DNA sequence: TGTGCCAGCAGCACGAGGACAGGGGCGGCCTACGAGCAGTACTTC.

This sequence joins TRBV5-3 and TRBJ1-2; D may be TRBD1 (5 bases). TRBV5-3 is noted as an ORF with a role that remains uncertain. Trimming removed 10 bases at V and 4 bases at J, with 11 bases between. This CDR3 contains 11 residues. CDR3 amino acids: CAVQGSYGYTF. Written as DNA, the CDR3 is TGTGCCGTCCAGGGCAGCTATGGCTACACCTTC.

The rearrangement joins TRBV19 to TRBJ1-5; D possibly corresponds to TRBD1 (5 bases). This CDR3 region has 13 residues. CDR1 is LNHDA and CDR2 is SQIVND in the germline V gene (reference sequence). The CDR3 here is CASGGLGNQPQHF. The DNA of the CDR3 is TGTGCTTCCGGGGGGTTGGGCAATCAGCCCCAGCATTTT.

The chain employs TRBV5-8 and TRBJ1-5, with 12 bases aligning to TRBD1. The CDR3 sequence is 17 residues long. The germline gives CDR1 SGHTS, CDR2 YDEGEE. V shed 4 bases, J shed 4 bases, and the junction held 9 bases outside the gene matches. The CDR3 loop reads CASSSRDRGPWNQPQHF. CDR3 in DNA: TGTGCCAGCAGCAGCCGGGACAGGGGGCCTTGGAATCAGCCCCAGCATTTT.

The rearrangement joins TRBV20-1 to TRBJ1-2; D may be TRBD1 (5 bases). The CDR3 loop spans 11 amino acids. Per the germline V gene, CDR1 is DFQATT and CDR2 is SNEGSKA (reference sequence). The CDR3 loop reads CSPLNRGGYTF. The CDR3 coding sequence is TGCAGCCCCTTAAATAGGGGTGGCTACACCTTC.

This clone has more than one count but fewer than ten. V is TRBV19 and J is TRBJ2-5; 7 nucleotides agree with TRBD2. CDR1 is LNHDA, CDR2 SQIVND, per germline (reference sequence). CDR3 length equals 12 residues. The trim removed 8 bases at V and 4 bases at J, leaving 4 bases unmatched. In DNA form, the CDR3 reads TGTGCCAGTTCTAGCGGCCCAGAGACCCAGTACTTC. This encodes CASSSGPETQYF. The variable domain in full, with the rest retrieved from reference TRBV19 and TRBJ2-5, is DGGITQSPKYLFRKEGQNVTLSCEQNLNHDAMYWYRQDPGQGLRLIYYSQIVNDFQKGDIAEGYSVSREKKESFPLTVTSAQKNPTAFYLCASSSGPETQYFGPGTRLLVL.

This clone was seen once. DNA for the CDR3: TGTGCCAGCAACCACCGACTAGCAGCATTTTCAGATACGCAGTATTTT. Translated: CASNHRLAAFSDTQYF. V and J are TRBV7-8 and TRBJ2-3; 7 bases agree with TRBD2. Trimming cost V 7 bases and J 4 bases; bases outside gene matches: 14. This CDR3 spans 16 amino acids. CDR1 SGHVS and CDR2 FQNEAQ come from the germline V gene. The variable domain in full, completed from reference TRBV7-8 and TRBJ2-3, reads GAGVSQSPRYKVAKRGQDVALRCDPISGHVSLFWYQQALGQGPEFLTYFQNEAQLDKSGLPSDRFFAERPEGSVSTLKIQRTQQEDSAVYLCASNHRLAAFSDTQYFGPGTRLTVL.

This clone was observed once. The V gene is TRBV5-1, the J gene TRBJ1-2; tentative D call: TRBD1 (5 bases). The CDR3 runs to 15 residues. Germline V gene lookup returns CDR1 SGHRS and CDR2 YFSETQ. V was clipped by 0 bases and J by 1 base, with 10 bases between them. The CDR3 nucleotides read TGCGCCAGCAGCTTGGGACAGATCTTTAACTATGGCTACACCTTC. This encodes CASSLGQIFNYGYTF.